The 3 T cell receptor beta chains listed next were all sequenced from one sample in a study of lymphopenia after photon versus proton radiotherapy (dated by TCRdb to between 2018 and 2021). Libraries were made using the immunoSEQ multiplex PCR assay. TCRdb limited this immuneACCESS table to in-frame rearrangements with V and J called. A share of clones is missing; checked studies link under half to unresolved V genes, and the rest is unexplained. In all, the sample holds 50,000 to 65,000 clones, and about 90% of those were seen once. The ten largest clones represent 9.5% to 15% of the sample. Specimen: peripheral blood, collected from a patient treated with proton-based radiotherapy. These receptors all come from an older man with esophageal cancer.

This chain joins TRBV27 and TRBJ2-2; D unresolved. V was clipped by 4 bases and J by 3 bases, with 6 bases between them. CDR3 length equals 13 residues. Germline-derived CDR1 and CDR2 are MNHEY and SMNVEV (reference sequence). The CDR3 bases are TGTGCCAGCAGTTCCCGGGACACCGGGGAGCTGTTTTTT. Translated, it gives CASSSRDTGELFF.

V gene TRBV9 combines with J gene TRBJ1-2, with 9 bases identical to TRBD1. CDR1 and CDR2 from the germline V gene are SGDLS and YYNGEE. V was pared by 5 bases and J by 5 bases, with 10 bases of the junction left unmatched. This CDR3 contains 15 residues. This CDR3 reads CASSATGTGLYGYTF. CDR3 DNA sequence: TGTGCCAGCAGTGCTACCGGGACAGGGCTATATGGCTACACCTTC.

The genes are TRBV7-2 and TRBJ1-1, with unresolved D. Per germline, CDR1 SGHTA and CDR2 FQGNSA. The CDR3 totals 15 residues. Trimming took 2 bases from V and 0 from J, leaving 10 bases between them. CDR3 bases: TGTGCCAGCAGCTTATTGGCTCACATGAACACTGAAGCTTTCTTT. Amino acid sequence: CASSLLAHMNTEAFF.